The subject of this entry is one TCR beta chain. Its cognate antigen is unknown. The data were obtained in a study of cytomegalovirus exposure and HLA in healthy donors. General observations from the study: The authors later linked a missense DCLRE1C variant to TCR beta V- and J-gene trimming. Further analysis, carried out later, found HLA-associated TCR beta chains more clonally expanded than equally common other chains.

The PCR employed 60 Vbeta primers together with 13 Jbeta primers. Clones were read by immunoSEQ multiplex PCR, and TCRdb kept only the in-frame ones, dropping some. This sample carries about 130,000 clones, around 72% of them seen once, and the ten largest clones take around 4.5%. In germline, CDR1 is SGHTA, CDR2 FQGNSA. The junction had 3 bases not matched to a gene; V was cut back by 4 bases and J by 0 bases. The CDR3 runs to 15 residues. Sequenced: PBMCs. This chain links TRBV7-2 with TRBJ1-3; TRBD1 matches 7 bases. This clonotype was obtained from a man younger than 35 in good health and CMV-seropositive. This CDR3 is CASSYYRGSGNTIYF. In nucleotides, the CDR3 is TGTGCCAGCAGCTACTACAGGGGCTCTGGAAACACCATATATTTT. The whole variable domain, remainder taken from reference TRBV7-2 and TRBJ1-3, is GAGVSQSPSNKVTEKGKDVELRCDPISGHTALYWYRQSLGQGLEFLIYFQGNSAPDKSGLPSDRFSAERTGGSVSTLTIQRTQQEDSAVYLCASSYYRGSGNTIYFGEGSWLTVV.